One sample yielded the 32 T cell receptor beta chains listed below, sequenced in a study of PD-L1 blockade in urothelial cancer. Time point reported: pretreatment peripheral blood. Generated by immunoSEQ multiplex PCR, the TCRdb table keeps only in-frame clones and is missing some. The sample lists approximately 50,000 clones; 85% to 90% were seen once. Material: PBMCs, obtained around atezolizumab (anti-PD-L1) treatment. These receptors were taken from a man aged 55 to 70 with urothelial cancer.

The V and J genes are TRBV2 and TRBJ1-4; D uncertain. Germline lookup yields CDR1 SNHLY and CDR2 FYNNEI. There are 15 residues in the CDR3. The V end was cut by 2 bases, the J end by 5 bases, with 12 bases between. CDR3 bases: TGTGCCAGCAGTGAACCACACGGACTAAATGAAAAACTGTTTTTT. Translated: CASSEPHGLNEKLFF.

This chain joins TRBV7-9 and TRBJ1-1; D is uncertain. Trimming took 2 bases from V and 2 from J, leaving 15 bases between them. The CDR3 is 16 residues long. Germline CDR1 SEHNR, CDR2 FQNEAQ (reference sequence). CDR3 sequence reads: CASSLNGVFPNTEAFF. In DNA form, the CDR3 reads TGTGCCAGCAGCTTAAATGGAGTCTTCCCTAACACTGAAGCTTTCTTT.

This chain links TRBV30 with TRBJ2-2; a possible D gene is TRBD1 (6 bases). The CDR3 is 13 amino acids. CDR1 and CDR2 from the germline V gene are GTSNPN and SVGIG (reference sequence). V gave up 7 bases and J gave up 5 bases, with 14 bases separating them. The CDR3 spells CASRQAGTGELFF. The CDR3 region has the DNA TGTGCCTCGAGACAGGCTGGGACCGGGGAGCTGTTTTTT.

V gene TRBV7-3 combines with J gene TRBJ1-2; D is uncertain. The V end was cut by 4 bases, the J end by 7 bases, with 16 bases between. Looked up from germline, CDR1 is SGHTA and CDR2 is FQGTGA. CDR3 size: 14 residues. The CDR3 is CASSSTHGYGGYTF. As DNA, the CDR3 is TGTGCCAGCAGCTCGACACATGGCTACGGTGGCTACACCTTC.

The gene calls are TRBV25-1 and TRBJ1-2; 9 bases are shared with TRBD1. Trimming removed 3 bases from V and 8 bases from J; junction bases left unmatched: 4. From germline, CDR1 is MGHDK and CDR2 SYGVNS. This CDR3 comprises 13 residues. The CDR3 is CASSDTGGFGYTF. The CDR3 nucleotides read TGTGCCAGCAGTGATACAGGGGGCTTCGGCTACACCTTC.

This chain links TRBV11-2 with TRBJ1-1; the D gene is possibly TRBD1 (6 bases). CDR3 length equals 13 residues. The V end was cut by 4 bases, the J end by 4 bases, with 10 bases between. CDR1 and CDR2 (germline): SGHAT, FQNNGV. CDR3 region: CASSWNRVTEAFF. CDR3 DNA: TGTGCCAGCAGCTGGAACAGGGTCACTGAAGCTTTCTTT.

The V gene is TRBV19, the J gene TRBJ2-2; TRBD1 is a possible D gene (7 bases). This CDR3 is 16 amino acids long. V lost 1 base, J lost 1 base, and 10 bases lay in between. From germline, CDR1 is LNHDA and CDR2 SQIVND (reference sequence). CDR3 protein: CASSIAQGGNTGELFF. In DNA, the CDR3 is TGTGCCAGTAGTATAGCCCAGGGGGGGAACACCGGGGAGCTGTTTTTT.

V is TRBV5-1 and J is TRBJ2-7, with TRBD1 matching over 9 bases. The CDR3 extends over 14 amino acids. V trimming: 1 base; J trimming: 7 bases; junction bases outside the gene matches: 6. Germline V gene data show CDR1 as SGHRS and CDR2 as YFSETQ. As DNA, the CDR3 is TGCGCCAGCAGCTTGCAACAGGGGGCCCGAGAGCAGTACTTC. This translates into CASSLQQGAREQYF.

The V call is TRBV19, the J call TRBJ2-7; 9 positions agree with TRBD2. Germline V CDR1 and CDR2: LNHDA, SQIVND (reference sequence). J gave up 4 bases and V 7 bases, and 5 bases lay outside the gene matches. This CDR3 spans 13 amino acids. CDR3 amino acids: CASTASGEYEQYF. CDR3 nucleotides: TGTGCCAGTACGGCTAGCGGGGAATACGAGCAGTACTTC.

This rearrangement joins TRBV11-3 to TRBJ2-7, with 11 bases that match TRBD2. The junction had 1 base not matched to a gene; V was cut back by 3 bases and J by 6 bases. This CDR3 is 13 amino acids long. CDR1 and CDR2 (germline): SGHNT, YENEEA. The CDR3 region has the DNA TGTGCCAGCAGCTTTAGCGGGGGGGCCGAGCAGTACTTC. It yields the protein CASSFSGGAEQYF. The entire variable domain, with the rest obtained from reference TRBV11-3 and TRBJ2-7, is as follows: EAGVVQSPRYKIIEKKQPVAFWCNPISGHNTLYWYLQNLGQGPELLIRYENEEAVDDSQLPKDRFSAERLKGVDSTLKIQPAELGDSAVYLCASSFSGGAEQYFGPGTRLTVT.

The V and J genes are TRBV9 and TRBJ2-5, with a weak D call TRBD1 (6 bases). The CDR3 is 15 amino acids. The V and J ends lost 1 base and 2 bases respectively, with 12 bases between them. CDR1 is SGDLS, CDR2 YYNGEE, per germline. The CDR3 is CASSVSGTKQETQYF. DNA for the CDR3: TGTGCCAGCAGCGTATCCGGGACAAAACAAGAGACCCAGTACTTC. The variable domain in full, completed from reference TRBV9 and TRBJ2-5, reads DSGVTQTPKHLITATGQRVTLRCSPRSGDLSVYWYQQSLDQGLQFLIQYYNGEERAKGNILERFSAQQFPDLHSELNLSSLELGDSALYFCASSVSGTKQETQYFGPGTRLLVL.

The V gene is TRBV7-8, the J gene TRBJ1-5; D unresolved. Germline V gene data show CDR1 as SGHVS and CDR2 as FQNEAQ. The length of the CDR3 is 19 residues. Trimming took 2 bases from V and 2 from J, leaving 22 bases between them. Here the CDR3 reads CASSLNVKLTPEGNQPQHF. CDR3 DNA sequence: TGTGCCAGCAGCTTAAATGTTAAGTTGACTCCCGAGGGCAATCAGCCCCAGCATTTT.

The chain links TRBV5-1 to TRBJ2-7; 11 positions match TRBD2. This CDR3 has 16 amino acids. V lost 4 bases, J lost 0 bases, and 6 bases stayed unmatched. CDR1 SGHRS and CDR2 YFSETQ come from the germline V gene. The CDR3 region has the DNA TGCGCCAGCAGCCACGATGGGACTAGCGGCTCCTACGAGCAGTACTTC. The encoded protein is CASSHDGTSGSYEQYF.

The genes are TRBV6-5 and TRBJ2-7, with D tentatively TRBD1 (5 bases). V gave up 1 base and J gave up 1 base, with 11 bases separating them. Per the germline V gene, CDR1 is MNHEY and CDR2 is SVGAGI. The CDR3 is 15 residues long. In nucleotides, the CDR3 is TGTGCCAGCAGTTACTTGCCAGGGCAATCCTACGAGCAGTACTTC. Amino acids: CASSYLPGQSYEQYF.

The gene calls are TRBV5-4 and TRBJ2-1, with TRBD1 identical over 9 bases. Per the germline V gene, CDR1 is SGHNT and CDR2 is YYREEE (reference sequence). V lost 4 bases to trimming and J lost 9 bases; unmatched junction nucleotides: 11. The CDR3 loop spans 15 amino acids. The CDR3 loop is CASSTGTGLWGEQFF. The CDR3 DNA sequence: TGTGCCAGCAGCACCGGGACAGGGCTTTGGGGTGAGCAGTTCTTC.

The chain carries TRBV5-1 and TRBJ2-1; D ambiguous. The germline CDR1 and CDR2 sequences are SGHRS and YFSETQ. The CDR3 totals 14 residues. The V end was cut by 1 base, the J end by 5 bases, with 10 bases between. CDR3 sequence (DNA): TGCGCCAGCAGCTTGAACTCGCTGCACAATGAGCAGTTCTTC. This translates into CASSLNSLHNEQFF.

The V and J genes are TRBV6-1 and TRBJ2-2, with 8 bases identical to TRBD2. Per the germline V gene, CDR1 is MNHNS and CDR2 is SASEGT. The CDR3 extends over 15 amino acids. Trimming cost V 6 bases and J 3 bases; bases outside gene matches: 6. The CDR3 region is CASRGVGGDTGELFF. CDR3 coding DNA: TGTGCCAGCAGGGGGGTCGGGGGGGACACCGGGGAGCTGTTTTTT.

This chain joins TRBV5-1 and TRBJ2-3; D might be TRBD2 (5 bases). V gave up 3 bases and J gave up 2 bases, with 13 bases separating them. This CDR3 contains 15 residues. From germline, CDR1 is SGHRS and CDR2 YFSETQ. CDR3 bases: TGCGCCAGCAGCTCCTCCGGGGAATCCACAGATACGCAGTATTTT. Translating gives CASSSSGESTDTQYF.

This clone was counted a few times. The J gene is TRBJ2-2, the V gene TRBV4-2; no clear D. CDR3 length: 16 residues. Trimming left V 1 base short and J 4 bases short, with 13 bases between. Looked up from germline, CDR1 is LGHNA and CDR2 is YNFKEQ. CDR3 in DNA: TGTGCCAGCAGCCAAGGTCCCAGGCGATCCACCGGGGAGCTGTTTTTT. This translates into CASSQGPRRSTGELFF.

The gene calls are TRBV5-1 and TRBJ2-1, with TRBD2 identical over 9 bases. Germline V gene data show CDR1 as SGHRS and CDR2 as YFSETQ. The CDR3 totals 15 residues. Unmatched junction bases numbered 4, after V lost 0 bases and J lost 6 bases. DNA of the CDR3: TGCGCCAGCAGCTTGGCGCTAGCGGGGCTCAATGAGCAGTTCTTC. Amino acids: CASSLALAGLNEQFF. Based on the CDR3 plus reference TRBV5-1 and TRBJ2-1, the full variable domain is KAGVTQTPRYLIKTRGQQVTLSCSPISGHRSVSWYQQTPGQGLQFLFEYFSETQRNKGNFPGRFSGRQFSNSRSEMNVSTLELGDSALYLCASSLALAGLNEQFFGPGTRLTVL.

This chain joins TRBV7-2 and TRBJ2-7; TRBD2 aligns across 8 bases. Looked up from germline, CDR1 is SGHTA and CDR2 is FQGNSA. V shed 3 bases, J shed 3 bases, and the junction held 16 bases outside the gene matches. The CDR3 is 18 amino acids. The CDR3 DNA follows: TGTGCCAGCAGCTTCCCCGGGGGGGACGGGACTAGGTTCTACGAGCAGTACTTC. It translates to CASSFPGGDGTRFYEQYF.

The rearrangement links TRBV25-1 to TRBJ2-3, with 11 bases identical to TRBD2. Germline V gives CDR1 MGHDK, CDR2 SYGVNS. This CDR3 region has 18 residues. J was trimmed by 4 bases and V by 1 base; bases with no gene match: 10. DNA for the CDR3: TGTGCCAGCAGTGAATCTAGGCTAGCGGGGGGACGGTCAGATACGCAGTATTTT. Translation: CASSESRLAGGRSDTQYF.

Points on this clone: Other nucleotide sequences from this sample produce the same CDR3. The gene calls are TRBV19 and TRBJ1-1; 9 bases agree with TRBD1. The length of the CDR3 is 15 residues. Unmatched junction bases numbered 3, after V lost 3 bases and J lost 1 base. CDR1 LNHDA and CDR2 SQIVND come from the germline V gene (reference sequence). The CDR3 region is CASSIRGQGNTEAFF. CDR3 DNA sequence: TGTGCCAGTAGTATTCGGGGACAGGGGAACACTGAAGCTTTCTTT.

V and J are TRBV7-6 and TRBJ2-1; TRBD1 is a possible D gene (5 bases). The V and J ends lost 5 bases and 5 bases respectively, with 10 bases between them. The germline CDR1 and CDR2 sequences are SGHVS and FNYEAQ. The CDR3 covers 13 residues. The chain's CDR3 is CASSLRANNEQFF. The DNA of the CDR3 is TGTGCCAGCAGCCTCAGGGCCAACAATGAGCAGTTCTTC.

This clone was observed once. The J gene is TRBJ2-4, the V gene TRBV6-5; D is possibly TRBD2 (6 bases). The CDR3 totals 14 residues. CDR1 and CDR2 from the germline V gene are MNHEY and SVGAGI. V was pared by 6 bases and J by 0 bases, with 9 bases between. This chain's CDR3 is CASRAGLAKNIQYF. The CDR3 DNA sequence: TGTGCCAGCAGAGCGGGCCTAGCCAAAAACATTCAGTACTTC.

The J gene is TRBJ2-1, the V gene TRBV11-2; 8 nucleotides line up with TRBD2. The J segment lost 6 bases and the V segment lost 5 bases, leaving 12 bases of the junction unmatched. Per the germline V gene, CDR1 is SGHAT and CDR2 is FQNNGV. This CDR3 has 16 amino acids. The CDR3 loop is CASSPNRGGVSNEQFF. The CDR3 DNA is TGTGCCAGCAGCCCCAACCGGGGGGGCGTCTCCAATGAGCAGTTCTTC.

This chain joins TRBV27 and TRBJ1-2; D is uncertain. The CDR3 sequence is 11 residues long. Germline V CDR1 and CDR2: MNHEY, SMNVEV (reference sequence). V gave up 7 bases and J gave up 4 bases, with 7 bases separating them. The CDR3 here is CASTSGYGYTF. The CDR3 DNA sequence: TGTGCCAGCACCTCCGGCTATGGCTACACCTTC.

This chain joins TRBV7-3 and TRBJ2-5; 9 nucleotides line up with TRBD2. CDR3 length: 15 amino acids. Trimming cost V 2 bases and J 2 bases; bases outside gene matches: 3. Germline CDR1 and CDR2: SGHTA and FQGTGA. CDR3 protein: CASSLRGGAQETQYF. CDR3 coding DNA: TGTGCCAGCAGCTTACGCGGGGGGGCTCAAGAGACCCAGTACTTC.

This clone appeared once. The rearrangement uses TRBV5-5 and TRBJ2-2; 7 bases align to TRBD1. The V segment lost 0 bases and the J segment 5 bases; nucleotides outside the gene matches: 7. The CDR3 runs 16 residues. The germline CDR1 and CDR2 sequences are SGHKS and YYEKEE (reference sequence). For the CDR3, the DNA is TGTGCCAGCAGCTTGGGGGGCAGGGGGAGAACCGGGGAGCTGTTTTTT. Protein: CASSLGGRGRTGELFF.

J is TRBJ1-1 and V is TRBV19; TRBD1 matches 12 bases. This CDR3 has 14 amino acids. With 5 bases clipped from V and 6 bases from J, the junction kept 4 bases outside the gene matches. The germline gives CDR1 LNHDA, CDR2 SQIVND (reference sequence). The CDR3 loop reads CASSPGQGAAEAFF. Here the CDR3 DNA reads TGTGCCAGTAGTCCGGGACAGGGGGCGGCTGAAGCTTTCTTT.

This clone was observed once. The CDR3 DNA follows: TGCGCCAGCAGCTTGAGGGACAGGTGGCACTATGGCTACACCTTC. This encodes CASSLRDRWHYGYTF. The V and J genes are TRBV5-1 and TRBJ1-2; TRBD1 agrees at 8 bases. The CDR3 runs to 15 residues. Germline CDR1 is SGHRS and CDR2 is YFSETQ. V dropped 1 base and J dropped 3; count of bases not matched to a gene: 5.

This chain uses TRBV7-8 with TRBJ2-5; 8 bases agree with TRBD1. The germline CDR1 and CDR2 sequences are SGHVS and FQNEAQ. V was clipped by 5 bases and J by 4 bases; unmatched bases: 12. This CDR3 has 16 amino acids. The CDR3: CASSPERTGTLETQYF. The DNA of the CDR3 is TGTGCCAGCAGCCCGGAACGGACAGGGACGTTAGAGACCCAGTACTTC.